Listed here are 10 T cell receptor beta chains from one sample, sequenced in a study of CD8 T cells in ankylosing spondylitis (TCRdb year 2017). The library was prepared using 5' RACE. TCRdb names Illumina HiSeq 2500 as the instrument used. TCRdb trimmed public reads at Q25 via fastp, called clones via MiXCR and kept in-frame beta chains. Every distinct CDR3 protein forms one entry, paired with its most common genes and DNA. The sample profile shows a few hundred thousand distinct CDR3 sequences; more than 15% of them were found once. Roughly 34% of the sample is in the top ten clones. The sequenced sample consisted of blood, either unsorted or a sorted T cell fraction (not recorded which). These receptors were taken from a male donor with ankylosing spondylitis or in good health (not recorded which).

This clonotype was seen a few times. The chain recombines TRBV5-1 with TRBJ2-5; no clear D. CDR3 length: 16 residues. V was clipped by 0 bases and J by 2 bases, with 14 bases between them. The germline V gene has CDR1 SGHRS and CDR2 YFSETQ. The CDR3 region is CASSLGQGITQETQYF. CDR3 DNA: TGCGCCAGCAGCTTGGGCCAAGGGATTACTCAAGAGACCCAGTACTTC.

V gene TRBV7-2 combines with J gene TRBJ2-3; 10 bases match TRBD1. J was trimmed by 8 bases and V by 4 bases; bases with no gene match: 9. CDR3 length equals 15 residues. Germline V gene sequence: CDR1 SGHTA, CDR2 FQGNSA. CDR3 protein: CASSSSGTGVVTQYF. CDR3 in DNA: TGTGCCAGCAGCTCCTCCGGGACAGGGGTTGTTACGCAGTATTTT.

J is TRBJ2-7 and V is TRBV5-1, with TRBD1 identical over 11 bases. The CDR3 covers 15 residues. Germline CDR1 is SGHRS and CDR2 is YFSETQ. The ends lost 2 bases at V and 2 bases at J; junction bases unmatched: 3. In DNA form, the CDR3 reads TGCGCCAGCAGCTTCAGGGGACAGGGGGCCTACGAGCAGTACTTC. Translating it yields CASSFRGQGAYEQYF.

This clonotype was observed a few times. The V gene is TRBV27, the J gene TRBJ2-1; D not resolved. The germline CDR1 and CDR2 sequences are MNHEY and SMNVEV (reference sequence). The CDR3 loop spans 13 amino acids. V shed 3 bases and J shed 4 bases, with 7 bases lying between them. The chain's CDR3 is CASSFFRYNEQFF. The CDR3 nucleotides read TGTGCCAGCAGTTTCTTTAGGTACAATGAGCAGTTCTTC.

The genes are TRBV5-6 and TRBJ1-2; D is possibly TRBD1 (5 bases). Germline values: CDR1 SGHDT, CDR2 YYEEEE. The CDR3 is 15 amino acids. Trimming shortened V by 4 bases and J by 2 bases, and 15 bases separated the two germline ends. The DNA for the CDR3 is TGTGCCAGCAGCGGAGAGACAGACTTAAACTATGGCTACACCTTC. Its translation: CASSGETDLNYGYTF. Combining the CDR3 with reference TRBV5-6 and TRBJ1-2 gives the whole variable domain DAGVTQSPTHLIKTRGQQVTLRCSPKSGHDTVSWYQQALGQGPQFIFQYYEEEERQRGNFPDRFSGHQFPNYSSELNVNALLLGDSALYLCASSGETDLNYGYTFGSGTRLTVV.

The V call is TRBV28, the J call TRBJ2-3; tentative D call: TRBD2 (6 bases). V was pared by 6 bases and J by 0 bases, with 13 bases between. Germline assignment: CDR1 MDHEN and CDR2 SYDVKM. The CDR3 spans 15 residues. The CDR3 loop reads CASRALALSTDTQYF. CDR3 nucleotide sequence: TGTGCCAGCAGGGCACTAGCACTTAGCACAGATACGCAGTATTTT.

Here the CDR3 DNA reads TGTGCCATCAGTGTAAACAGGGAGGACTACGAGCAGTACTTC. Translation gives CAISVNREDYEQYF. This chain uses TRBV10-3 with TRBJ2-7; D is perhaps TRBD1 or TRBD2 (6 bases each). Germline-derived CDR1 and CDR2 are ENHRY and SYGVKD. The length of the CDR3 is 14 residues. V was trimmed by 4 bases and J by 3 bases, leaving 13 bases between them.

This clonotype occurred a few times. The CDR3 is CASSTPIGRANTGELFF. CDR3 nucleotides: TGTGCCAGCAGCACCCCTATCGGGAGAGCGAACACCGGGGAGCTGTTTTTT. This chain uses TRBV9 with TRBJ2-2; D may be TRBD2 (6 bases). The V end was cut by 4 bases, the J end by 0 bases, with 16 bases between. This CDR3 is built from 17 residues. Germline CDR1 reads SGDLS; CDR2 reads YYNGEE.

The V and J genes are TRBV4-3 and TRBJ2-7; possibly TRBD1 for D (6 bases). V gave up 0 bases and J gave up 5 bases, with 14 bases separating them. This CDR3 is 15 amino acids long. CDR1 is LGHNA, CDR2 YSLEER, per germline. The CDR3 region has the DNA TGCGCCAGCAGCCAAGATTTGCGTGGGGGCCACGAGCAGTACTTC. Translated: CASSQDLRGGHEQYF.

In its sample, this clonotype was seen a few times. The V call is TRBV9, the J call TRBJ2-1, with D perhaps TRBD2 (6 bases). The CDR3 has 15 amino acids. The V gene lost 4 bases and the J gene lost 7 bases, with 18 bases spanning the gap. CDR1 and CDR2 from the germline V gene are SGDLS and YYNGEE. The CDR3 spells CASSSWGGTLNEQFF. CDR3 nucleotide sequence: TGTGCCAGCAGCTCCTGGGGCGGGACTTTGAATGAGCAGTTCTTC.